The next 18 T cell receptor beta chains were all read from a single sample in a study of early T cells in non-severe SARS-CoV-2 infection. Each CDR3 protein is one row after TCRdb ran MiXCR on the 5' RACE reads. The data show about 110,000 distinct CDR3 sequences, around 10% seen once. The sequenced material came from whole blood. The receptors stem from an adult who was a healthcare worker with PCR-confirmed SARS-CoV-2 infection or an uninfected control (not recorded which).

The chain recombines TRBV10-3 with TRBJ2-3; D unresolved. The germline CDR1 and CDR2 sequences are ENHRY and SYGVKD. Trimming left V 8 bases short and J 0 bases short, with 21 bases between. The CDR3 runs to 17 residues. The CDR3 coding sequence is TGTGCCATCGGCCCCGTCTATCCAACTCCAAGCACAGATACGCAGTATTTT. It yields the protein CAIGPVYPTPSTDTQYF.

The rearrangement uses TRBV27 and TRBJ1-2, with TRBD1 as a possible D gene (5 bases). Germline V lookup: CDR1 MNHEY, CDR2 SMNVEV (reference sequence). The V end lost 1 base, the J end lost 8 bases, and 14 bases lay between the germline ends. This CDR3 comprises 14 residues. The CDR3 bases are TGTGCCAGCAGTTTATATTTGGGGCAGGGCGGCTACACCTTC. Translation gives CASSLYLGQGGYTF.

This clonotype has a count of ten or more. The chain recombines TRBV24-1 with TRBJ2-2; 7 bases fit TRBD1. The CDR3 is 12 residues long. Trimming cost V 12 bases and J 7 bases; bases outside gene matches: 7. Germline V gives CDR1 KGHDR, CDR2 SFDVKD. In DNA, the CDR3 is TGTGCCGTTACACAGGGGAACGGGGAGCTGTTTTTT. Translation: CAVTQGNGELFF.

This clonotype was found a few times. The gene calls are TRBV30 and TRBJ2-7; TRBD2 matches 7 bases. V was pared by 8 bases and J by 0 bases, with 1 base of the junction left unmatched. The CDR3 is 11 residues long. Germline V gene lookup returns CDR1 GTSNPN and CDR2 SVGIG (reference sequence). The CDR3 loop reads CAGTNSYEQYF. DNA of the CDR3: TGTGCCGGGACTAACTCCTACGAGCAGTACTTC.

This chain links TRBV6-2 or TRBV6-3 with TRBJ2-5; 8 bases are a match to TRBD1. After removal of 6 bases from V and 4 bases from J, the junction contained 7 bases not matched to a gene. The germline CDR1 and CDR2 sequences are MNHEY and SVGEGT. The CDR3 has 14 residues. The CDR3 is CASRRTGTPETQYF. CDR3 in DNA: TGTGCCAGCAGACGGACAGGGACCCCAGAGACCCAGTACTTC.

This clonotype was recorded at least ten times. The chain uses TRBV20-1 and TRBJ1-1, with D unresolved. CDR1 is DFQATT and CDR2 is SNEGSKA in the germline V gene (reference sequence). CDR3 length equals 13 residues. The V and J ends lost 0 bases and 2 bases respectively, with 7 bases between them. CDR3 sequence: CSARDLPNTEAFF. The CDR3, as DNA: TGCAGTGCTAGAGATCTCCCCAACACTGAAGCTTTCTTT.

This clonotype came up a few times. The chain carries TRBV11-2 and TRBJ2-3; D is possibly TRBD1 or TRBD2 (5 bases each). CDR1 SGHAT and CDR2 FQNNGV come from the germline V gene. This CDR3 has 17 amino acids. The V end lost 3 bases, the J end lost 6 bases, and 22 bases lay between the germline ends. The CDR3 DNA reads as TGTGCCAGCAGCTTTGGGACGACAGTCCTTAGGTCCGATACGCAGTATTTT. It translates to CASSFGTTVLRSDTQYF. Supplemented by reference TRBV11-2 and TRBJ2-3, the full variable domain reads EAGVAQSPRYKIIEKRQSVAFWCNPISGHATLYWYQQILGQGPKLLIQFQNNGVVDDSQLPKDRFSAERLKGVDSTLKIQPAKLEDSAVYLCASSFGTTVLRSDTQYFGPGTRLTVL.

On this clonotype itself: Sequence at one end of the junction differs from germline and may be a read error. CDR3 sequence: CAIRLAGDPIF. Here the CDR3 DNA reads TGTGCCATCAGACTAGCGGGAGATCCGATCTTC. This chain links TRBV10-3 with TRBJ2-1, with 11 bases matching TRBD2. The length of the CDR3 is 11 residues. The germline V gene encodes CDR1 ENHRY and CDR2 SYGVKD.

The rearrangement uses TRBV14 and TRBJ1-2, with TRBD1 matching 9 bases. Per germline, CDR1 SGHDN and CDR2 FVKESK. The CDR3 spans 14 residues. Trimming took 4 bases from V and 4 from J; bases not matched to a gene: 4. The CDR3 nucleotides read TGTGCCAGCAGCCTGGGACAGGGTAGCTATGGCTACACCTTC. Its protein is CASSLGQGSYGYTF. The full variable domain, with the rest looked up from reference TRBV14 and TRBJ1-2, is EAGVTQFPSHSVIEKGQTVTLRCDPISGHDNLYWYRRVMGKEIKFLLHFVKESKQDESGMPNNRFLAERTGGTYSTLKVQPAELEDSGVYFCASSLGQGSYGYTFGSGTRLTVV.

Points on this clonotype: A much larger clone differs by one base, so this may be a read error. V and J are TRBV9 and TRBJ1-1; the D is unclear. CDR3 size: 14 residues. V was trimmed by 0 bases and J by 1 base, leaving 7 bases between them. CDR1 SGDLS and CDR2 YYNGEE come from the germline V gene. The DNA of the CDR3 is TGTGCCAGCAGCGTAGCCGTGGGGAACACTGAAGCTTTCTTT. Its translation: CASSVAVGNTEAFF.

This clonotype was recorded many times. The chain links TRBV14 to TRBJ2-7; D call uncertain. Deletions cut 5 bases from V and 4 bases from J, with 12 bases between. CDR3 size: 13 residues. CDR1 is SGHDN, CDR2 FVKESK, per germline. The CDR3 bases are TGTGCCAGCAGCGGGCCGCCGTTATACGAGCAGTACTTC. Protein: CASSGPPLYEQYF.

In this sample, this clonotype turned up a few times. CDR3 sequence (DNA): TGTGCCAGCAGTTACTCCCGGAGGAACACTGAAGCTTTCTTT. It translates to CASSYSRRNTEAFF. V usage is TRBV6-5 and J usage is TRBJ1-1; D call uncertain. V was shortened by 0 bases and J by 1 base, with 6 bases between the two germline ends. This CDR3 comprises 14 residues. The germline V gene encodes CDR1 MNHEY and CDR2 SVGAGI.

The table lists this clonotype with a few counts. The chain joins TRBV28 to TRBJ2-7; the D gene is possibly TRBD1 (6 bases). CDR1 MDHEN and CDR2 SYDVKM come from the germline V gene. The CDR3 covers 14 residues. The V end lost 3 bases, the J end lost 5 bases, and 14 bases lay between the germline ends. CDR3 protein: CASSFGQWGNEQYF. DNA for the CDR3: TGTGCCAGCAGTTTTGGACAGTGGGGCAACGAGCAGTACTTC. The entire variable domain, with the rest obtained from reference TRBV28 and TRBJ2-7, is as follows: DVKVTQSSRYLVKRTGEKVFLECVQDMDHENMFWYRQDPGLGLRLIYFSYDVKMKEKGDIPEGYSVSREKKERFSLILESASTNQTSMYLCASSFGQWGNEQYFGPGTRLTVT.

This clonotype was found a few times. The chain combines TRBV7-2 with TRBJ2-3; 8 bases align to TRBD1. The CDR3 runs to 15 residues. Germline loops: CDR1 SGHTA, CDR2 FQGNSA. The trim removed 5 bases at V and 1 base at J, leaving 5 bases unmatched. The CDR3 DNA reads as TGTGCCAGCAGCCTGACAGGGGTTGGCACAGATACGCAGTATTTT. It yields the protein CASSLTGVGTDTQYF.

The chain links TRBV6-2 or TRBV6-3 to TRBJ2-5; D remains ambiguous. The germline V gene has CDR1 MNHEY and CDR2 SVGEGT. The V end was cut by 2 bases, the J end by 7 bases, with 2 bases between. This CDR3 region has 10 residues. As DNA, the CDR3 is TGTGCCAGCAGTTACGGGACCCAGTACTTC. Its protein product is CASSYGTQYF.

In its sample, this clonotype was seen many times. This rearrangement joins TRBV7-2 to TRBJ2-3; the D gene is possibly TRBD2 (6 bases). Germline values: CDR1 SGHTA, CDR2 FQGNSA. CDR3 length: 14 amino acids. The germline V and J ends were trimmed by 4 bases and 4 bases, with 12 bases remaining between them. The DNA of the CDR3 is TGTGCCAGCAGCTCGGGACTTTTGGCAGATACGCAGTATTTT. Protein sequence: CASSSGLLADTQYF.

V usage is TRBV20-1 and J usage is TRBJ2-7; 7 positions agree with TRBD1. Looked up from germline, CDR1 is DFQATT and CDR2 is SNEGSKA (reference sequence). Trimming took 5 bases from V and 2 from J; bases not matched to a gene: 9. The CDR3 contains 14 residues. The CDR3 is CSAQAYRGTYEQYF. CDR3 bases: TGCAGTGCTCAAGCCTACAGGGGCACCTACGAGCAGTACTTC.

V gene TRBV7-9 combines with J gene TRBJ1-4, with a tentative D call TRBD1 (5 bases). V lost 2 bases to trimming and J lost 4 bases, with 11 bases between them. This CDR3 contains 15 residues. Germline lookup yields CDR1 SEHNR and CDR2 FQNEAQ (reference sequence). The CDR3 nucleotides read TGTGCCAGCAGCTTATCAGGGCTTCTTAATGAAAAACTGTTTTTT. This sequence encodes CASSLSGLLNEKLFF.